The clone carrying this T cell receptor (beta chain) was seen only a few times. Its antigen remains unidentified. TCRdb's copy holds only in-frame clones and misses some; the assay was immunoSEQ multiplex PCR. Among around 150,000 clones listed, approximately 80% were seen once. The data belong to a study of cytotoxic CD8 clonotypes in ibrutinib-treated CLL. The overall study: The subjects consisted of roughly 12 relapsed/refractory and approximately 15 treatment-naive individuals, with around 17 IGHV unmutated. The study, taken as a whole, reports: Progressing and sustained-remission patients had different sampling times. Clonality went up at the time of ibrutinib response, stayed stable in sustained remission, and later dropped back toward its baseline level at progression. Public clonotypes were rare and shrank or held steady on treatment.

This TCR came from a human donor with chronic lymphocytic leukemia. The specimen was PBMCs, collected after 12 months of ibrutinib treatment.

For the CDR3, the DNA is TGTGCCAGCAGCCCCAGGACGCCGGGACTAGGAACCGGGGAGCTGTTTTTT. Translating it yields CASSPRTPGLGTGELFF. The rearrangement uses TRBV9 and TRBJ2-2; 8 positions agree with TRBD2. The CDR3 has 17 residues. J gave up 5 bases and V 4 bases, and 13 bases lay outside the gene matches. The germline V gene has CDR1 SGDLS and CDR2 YYNGEE.